The 20 T cell receptor delta chains presented below share a single source sample, sequenced in a study of γδ T cells in repeated Plasmodium falciparum infection. Gammadelta T cells were flow-sorted from PBMC into Vgamma9/Vdelta2+ and Vdelta2-negative populations for bulk analysis. TCRdb made new clone calls on the multiplex PCR reads using CATT. The sample has 70,000 to 95,000 delta-chain clones, 1.4% seen once. The sequenced sample was gamma-delta T cells from blood. All receptors come from a pool of human donors (malaria-infected and uninfected, not separated).

Note on this clone: TCRdb attributes to this sequence the protein of a much larger clone, which differs from the DNA translation at residue 11; a read error is likely, and the protein displayed is translated from the DNA. This chain uses TRDV1 with TRDJ1; TRDD3 is a possible D gene (6 bases). The J gene, absent from TCRdb, was called here by matching the DNA to germline. The CDR3 contains 20 residues. The germline V and J ends were trimmed by 5 bases and 7 bases, with 35 bases remaining between them. In germline, CDR1 is TSWWSYY, CDR2 QGS. This chain's CDR3 is CALGKPAVAIPGGTGFKLIF. CDR3 DNA sequence: TGTGCTCTTGGGAAGCCGGCGGTTGCCATACCGGGGGGAACGGGCTTTAAACTCATCTTT.

The table lists this clone with many counts. This chain joins TRDV1 and TRDJ3, with 12 positions matching TRDD3. V was clipped by 2 bases and J by 2 bases; unmatched bases: 16. Germline CDR1 reads TSWWSYY; CDR2 reads QGS. The CDR3 is 23 amino acids. The CDR3 DNA reads as TGTGCTCTTGGGGAAGGTCGGCCGGGAACTGGGGGATACACACCCTGGGACACCCGACAGATGTTTTTC. Its protein product is CALGEGRPGTGGYTPWDTRQMFF.

About this clone itself: For this DNA, TCRdb reports the protein of a much larger clone, which diverges at residue 11, most likely from a read error; the protein presented here is translated directly from the DNA. The rearrangement joins TRDV1 to TRDJ1; D remains unclear. The J gene comes from matching the DNA to germline here; TCRdb lacks it. The CDR3 is made up of 17 amino acids. The germline V and J ends were trimmed by 5 bases and 2 bases, with 21 bases remaining between them. The germline CDR1 and CDR2 sequences are TSWWSYY and QGS. The CDR3 DNA is TGTGCTCTTGGGAAGGGGCCTCCCGCAGATGAGACCGATAAACTCATCTTT. Its protein product is CALGKGPPADETDKLIF.

A few counts support this clone. With a far larger clone one base away, a read error is the likely cause. Distinct nucleotide sequences in the sample also encode this CDR3. The chain links TRDV1 to TRDJ1; maybe TRDD3 (8 bases). The J gene, not given by TCRdb, was assigned here from a germline match of the nucleotide sequence. Trimming stripped 2 bases from V and 0 bases from J, with 31 bases between. Germline values: CDR1 TSWWSYY, CDR2 QGS. This CDR3 comprises 22 residues. The CDR3 spells CALGEEIPTLRTGGGYTDKLIF. DNA of the CDR3: TGTGCTCTTGGGGAAGAAATTCCTACGCTTCGTACTGGGGGGGGGTACACCGATAAACTCATCTTT.

This clone was seen a handful of times. TCRdb's protein for this DNA is that of a much larger clone and differs from the translation at residue 9, likely a read error; the protein shown is the DNA translation. This chain uses TRDV1 with TRDJ1; 11 bases agree with TRDD3. This CDR3 has 21 amino acids. V lost 3 bases, J lost 0 bases, and 18 bases stayed unmatched. In germline, CDR1 is TSWWSYY, CDR2 QGS. The CDR3 sequence is CALGDLDGIGGYVIYTDKLIF. The CDR3 DNA reads TGTGCTCTTGGGGATCTGGACGGTATTGGGGGATACGTCATATACACCGATAAACTCATCTTT.

A remark on this clone: Since a far larger clone is one base different, this is likely a read error. This specimen includes other DNA sequences encoding the same CDR3. The CDR3 DNA reads TGTGCCTGCGACCCATCACGCACGGGGGGATACCCCGATAAACTCATCTTT. Its translation: CACDPSRTGGYPDKLIF. The J gene is TRDJ1, the V gene TRDV2; the match to TRDD3 covers 9 bases. No J gene is reported in TCRdb; it was inferred here by comparing the DNA with germline. Germline V CDR1 and CDR2: GEAIGNYY, EKD. This CDR3 is built from 17 residues. V was clipped by 7 bases and J by 3 bases; unmatched bases: 17.

Comment on this clone: The protein held in TCRdb is that of a much larger clone and does not match this DNA's translation at residue 11, likely because of a read error; the protein shown is translated from the DNA. The chain employs TRAV14/DV4 and TRDJ1; 7 nucleotides line up with TRDD3. The J gene, absent from TCRdb, was called here by matching the DNA to germline. V dropped 0 bases and J dropped 10; count of bases not matched to a gene: 23. Germline V gene sequence: CDR1 TSDPSYG, CDR2 QGSYDQQN (reference sequence). There are 19 residues in the CDR3. The CDR3, as DNA: TGTGCAATGAGAGAGGGTGATTCTCGTTACCGGGGGATCCCGCGGGGACTCATCTTT. It translates to CAMREGDSRYRGIPRGLIF.

This clone was recorded a few times. V is TRDV1 and J is TRDJ1; 11 bases match TRDD3. The J gene comes from matching the DNA to germline here; TCRdb lacks it. With V trimmed by 3 bases and J by 9 bases, 12 bases remained unmatched. The CDR3 spans 16 residues. In germline, CDR1 is TSWWSYY, CDR2 QGS. DNA for the CDR3: TGTGCTCTTGGGGAGGTGGTAGGCTACTGGGGGATAGAACTCATCTTT. It yields the protein CALGEVVGYWGIELIF.

This clone was picked up a small number of times. This likely stems from a read error, as it lies one base from a far larger clone. Other DNA sequences of this sample code for an identical CDR3. The CDR3 reads CALGEYPPGMIPPWGYRKIVTAQLFF. The CDR3 coding sequence is TGTGCTCTTGGGGAGTATCCTCCGGGAATGATACCACCCTGGGGGTATCGGAAGATTGTGACAGCACAACTCTTCTTT. J is TRDJ2 and V is TRDV1; 7 nucleotides match TRDD3. TCRdb offers no J gene call, so here the DNA was matched to germline to obtain one. Trimming cost V 3 bases and J 3 bases; bases outside gene matches: 37. The CDR3 consists of 26 residues. CDR1 and CDR2 from the germline V gene are TSWWSYY and QGS.

This clone has just a few counts. The TCRdb record carries a much larger clone's protein, which differs from this DNA's translation at residue 5; a read error is the likely cause, and the protein listed here is the DNA translation. The rearrangement joins TRDV2 to TRDJ1, with a tentative D call TRDD3 (6 bases). CDR1 and CDR2 from the germline V gene are GEAIGNYY and EKD. Trimming stripped 4 bases from V and 5 bases from J, with 28 bases between. The CDR3 runs 18 residues. Here the CDR3 DNA reads TGTGCCTGTGAAGAGATACGCGAAGGGAAAGCATCCCCAGATAAACTCATCTTT. Its protein is CACEEIREGKASPDKLIF.

For this clone: One base separates it from a far larger clone, so it is likely a read error. Other DNA sequences of this sample code for an identical CDR3. The J gene went uncalled, whereas the V gene is TRDV2; the listed D gene, TRDD3, was not tested against the DNA. The CDR3 has 22 amino acids. Germline values: CDR1 GEAIGNYY, CDR2 EKD. The CDR3 protein is CACDTVNRPSMGDTRPHPKLIF. The CDR3, as DNA: TGTGCCTGTGACACCGTAAATCGGCCGTCAATGGGGGATACACGTCCTCATCCAAAGCTCATCTTT.

With regard to this clone: A read error likely explains why the TCRdb protein, taken from a much larger clone, differs from this DNA's translation at residue 13; the protein shown is translated from the DNA. CDR3 in amino acids: CAFRGGTGGYRWCTDKLIF. As DNA, the CDR3 is TGTGCCTTTCGCGGGGGTACTGGGGGATACCGATGGTGCACCGATAAACTCATCTTT. The rearrangement uses TRDV3 and TRDJ1, with 12 positions matching TRDD3. The J gene is absent in TCRdb and was assigned here via DNA matching to germline. Looked up from germline, CDR1 is TVYSNPD and CDR2 is GDNSRS (reference sequence). This CDR3 contains 19 residues. The V and J ends lost 2 bases and 1 base, in that order; junction bases with no gene match: 17.

This clone was seen repeatedly, ten times or more. The identical CDR3 is also encoded by other nucleotide sequences in the sample. CDR3 DNA sequence: TGTGCCTCTTCCTTCGCGGGGAAAAACACCGATAAACTCATCTTT. This encodes CASSFAGKNTDKLIF. The chain is built from TRDV3 and TRDJ1; tentatively, D is TRDD2 (6 bases). The CDR3 has 15 amino acids. Deletions cut 4 bases from V and 0 bases from J, with 18 bases between. CDR1 is TVYSNPD, CDR2 GDNSRS, per germline (reference sequence).

Concerning this clone itself: The protein TCRdb gives is from a much larger clone and does not agree with this DNA's translation at residue 11, likely a read error; the protein shown here comes from the DNA. The chain joins TRDV1 to TRDJ1, with 7 bases lining up with TRDD3. The J gene, not given by TCRdb, was assigned here from a germline match of the nucleotide sequence. This CDR3 region has 17 residues. The germline V gene encodes CDR1 TSWWSYY and CDR2 QGS. After removal of 2 bases from V and 1 base from J, the junction contained 10 bases not matched to a gene. The CDR3 loop reads CALGEELGLRSTDKLIF. CDR3 nucleotides: TGTGCTCTTGGGGAAGAACTGGGGCTTAGGTCCACCGATAAACTCATCTTT.

Within the sample, this clone is medium-sized (0.01 to 0.1%). Other DNA sequences in the same sample also yield this CDR3. This sequence joins TRDV2 and TRDJ1, with TRDD3 matching 12 bases. Germline values: CDR1 GEAIGNYY, CDR2 EKD. J gave up 4 bases and V 3 bases, and 8 bases lay outside the gene matches. This CDR3 spans 16 amino acids. This CDR3 is CACDSLLGDTHDKLIF. The CDR3 DNA reads as TGTGCCTGTGACTCCTTACTGGGGGATACCCACGATAAACTCATCTTT.

About this clone: With only one base between it and a far larger clone, this is likely a read error. Other DNA sequences in the sample encode the same CDR3. The CDR3 region has the DNA TGTGCTCTTGGGGAACTTGGGGTCCTACGTCCCCGTACCGGGGGATACCAAGAACTTCACACCGATAAACTCATCTTT. Its translation is CALGELGVLRPRTGGYQELHTDKLIF. The V and J genes are TRDV1 and TRDJ1; 9 bases line up with TRDD3. Looked up from germline, CDR1 is TSWWSYY and CDR2 is QGS. J was trimmed by 0 bases and V by 0 bases; bases with no gene match: 32. The CDR3 is 26 residues long.

This clone came up a few times. TCRdb has a much larger clone's protein, which differs at residue 13 from the translation of this DNA, likely because of a read error; what is shown is the protein translated from the DNA. The CDR3 DNA reads TGTGCTCTTGGGGAACTTCCACTCCTACGAGGGGGGCGGGATTCAGCGTACACCGATAAACTCATCTTT. Translating gives CALGELPLLRGGRDSAYTDKLIF. The chain employs TRDV1 and TRDJ1; possible D gene TRDD2, 6 bases. No J gene was available from TCRdb, and it was assigned here by a germline match of the DNA. The V end was cut by 0 bases, the J end by 0 bases, with 32 bases between. Germline V gene lookup returns CDR1 TSWWSYY and CDR2 QGS. There are 23 residues in the CDR3.

With respect to this clone: One base separates it from a far larger clone, so it is likely a read error. The limits of the CDR3 on the DNA are not certain, so only TCRdb's listed CDR3 is given. The same CDR3 is also encoded by other DNA sequences in this sample. This CDR3 reads CALGERVIFRRTGDWELIF. No J gene was called, and the V gene is TRDV1; the table names TRDD3, a call not compared with the DNA. The germline CDR1 and CDR2 sequences are TSWWSYY and QGS. With termini counted, the CDR3 has 19 amino acids.

This clone showed up many times. A far larger clone is just one base off, so this is likely a read error. Other DNA sequences in this sample translate to the same CDR3. The chain combines TRDV1 with TRDJ1; D is possibly TRDD2 (5 bases). No J gene was available from TCRdb, and it was assigned here by a germline match of the DNA. Trimming shortened V by 7 bases and J by 1 base, and 28 bases separated the two germline ends. The CDR3 has 19 amino acids. Germline CDR1 is TSWWSYY and CDR2 is QGS. The CDR3 bases are TGTGCTCTTGAGATATACCTACGTATACCGGTGGGACCCACCGATAAACTCATCTTT. This gives the protein CALEIYLRIPVGPTDKLIF.

Comment on this clone: Only one base separates this from a far larger clonotype, so it likely reflects a read error. Other DNA sequences in the sample encode the same CDR3. The chain is built from TRDV1 and TRDJ1; 10 bases line up with TRDD3. The J gene was missing in TCRdb and was found by matching the end of the DNA to germline. The CDR3 is made up of 25 amino acids. CDR1 TSWWSYY and CDR2 QGS come from the germline V gene. The CDR3 reads CALGEPRTYQNWGMPRWTYTDKLIF. CDR3 sequence (DNA): TGTGCTCTTGGAGAACCTAGGACCTACCAGAACTGGGGGATGCCTCGGTGGACATACACCGATAAACTCATCTTT.